This paragraph reports one TCR beta chain. The sample holds one count of this clone. The antigen it binds to is not known. One base away there is no much larger clone; base qualities are not given. Using the immunoSEQ assay, TCRB CDR3 regions were amplified from approximately 2 micrograms of genomic DNA, or from all available DNA when less than that was on hand. For multiplex PCR, 60 forward primers for TCR V beta segments and 13 reverse primers for J beta segments were used. Synthetic control templates were spiked into each sample at limiting dilution to estimate reads per starting template. Sequencing produced 87 bp reads on the Illumina HiSeq System. On the authors' methods: PCR and sequencing errors were removed by a nearest neighbor algorithm that merged closely related sequences. TCR overlap was measured as the percentage of unique tumor TCR beta sequences that were also present in the peripheral blood of the same patient. This immuneACCESS table, as held by TCRdb, lists in-frame sequences with V and J called but not all clones. Of the missing ones, under half trace to an unresolved V gene in checked studies; the others have no known cause. V and J calls and clone size are as listed in that table; D and trimming were resolved from the DNA. This sample has some 58,000 clones in its table, and about 85% of those were observed once. The top ten clonotypes cover about 9% of the sample.

The source of the sample is a study of glioma-infiltrating T cells after dendritic cell vaccination (TCRdb year 2016). In terms of the full investigation: The cohort included 15 or so glioblastoma patients drawn from Phase I and II dendritic cell vaccination trials, of whom 9 were newly diagnosed and 6 had recurrent disease. Between the early 2000s and the early 2010s, the patients were given dendritic cell vaccination pulsed with autologous tumor lysate. The vaccine was prepared from monocyte-derived dendritic cells that were cultured for seven days with IL-4 and GM-CSF and then pulsed overnight with autologous tumor lysate. Each patient got three intradermal injections of the dendritic cell vaccine, spaced at biweekly intervals, in the arm below the axilla. In glioblastoma patients vaccinated with dendritic cells, deep sequencing of TCR beta CDR3 regions served to measure tumor-infiltrating lymphocyte content and to compare repertoires between tumor and blood. Survival after dendritic cell vaccination was correlated with TCR sequencing metrics, such as TIL content and the overlap between tumor and blood repertoires.

The intended sense of this specimen's time point label: after dendritic cell vaccination, including at tumor progression/relapse. Patients were selected for having adequate residual fresh-frozen tumor tissue and more than two years of available survival data. None of the glioblastoma patients carried an isocitrate dehydrogenase mutation, although molecular status otherwise varied. PBMC were collected before vaccination, two weeks after the third vaccination, and at tumor progression if progression occurred. Genomic DNA was extracted with the Qiagen DNeasy Blood extraction Kit. Taken from cysteine to phenylalanine, the CDR3 has 16 residues. Only CDR3 DNA is held: 48 bases, read in frame from base 1. The germline V gene yields KGHSH for CDR1 and LQKENI for CDR2. Trimming accounts for 3 bases at V and 6 bases at J, while the number of junction bases matched to no gene is 7. Summary of the overall study and its limitations: The cohort was small and heterogeneous, and full blood and tumor sets were available for few patients, with initial-recurrent tumor pairs available for even fewer patients. No direct relationship between TCR clonality and survival was found, suggesting a diverse polyclonal response may matter. After dendritic cell vaccination, a higher estimated pretreatment TIL content predicted longer time to progression and longer overall survival. The response model built on TCR overlap across three groups was characterized as speculative, with prospective validation still needed.

The rearrangement combines TRBV18 with TRBJ2-2; 10 middle bases align to TRBD1. Sample: blood, taken after dendritic cell vaccination. The receptor comes from a human donor with glioblastoma. Read as DNA, the sequence is TGTGCCAGCTCACCCCTCCGGGACAGGGGCGCCGGGGAGCTGTTTTTT. Protein translation: CASSPLRDRGAGELFF. Beyond the CDR3, the reference TRBV18 and TRBJ2-2 genes provide the residues; the full variable domain reads: NAGVMQNPRHLVRRRGQEARLRCSPMKGHSHVYWYRQLPEEGLKFMVYLQKENIIDESGMPKERFSAEFPKEGPSILRIQQVVRGDSAAYFCASSPLRDRGAGELFFGEGSRLTVL.